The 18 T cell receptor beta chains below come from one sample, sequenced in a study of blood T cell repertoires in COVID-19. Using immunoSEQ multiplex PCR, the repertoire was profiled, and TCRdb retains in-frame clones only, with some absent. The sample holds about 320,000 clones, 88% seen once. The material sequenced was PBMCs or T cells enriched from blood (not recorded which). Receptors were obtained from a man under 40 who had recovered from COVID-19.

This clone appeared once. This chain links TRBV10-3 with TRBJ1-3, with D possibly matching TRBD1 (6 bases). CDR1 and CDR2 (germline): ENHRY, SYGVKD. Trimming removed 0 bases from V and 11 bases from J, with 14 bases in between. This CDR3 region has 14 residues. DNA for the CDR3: TGTGCCATCAGTGAGTCGGGACAAACACGGGCCATATATTTT. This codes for CAISESGQTRAIYF.

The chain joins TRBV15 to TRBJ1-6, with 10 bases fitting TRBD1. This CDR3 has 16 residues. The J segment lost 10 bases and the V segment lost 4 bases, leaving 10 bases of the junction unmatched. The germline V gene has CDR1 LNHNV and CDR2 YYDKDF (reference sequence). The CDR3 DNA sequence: TGTGCCACCAGCATTGGGACAGGGGCGTCCGGCTCACCCCTCCACTTT. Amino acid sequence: CATSIGTGASGSPLHF.

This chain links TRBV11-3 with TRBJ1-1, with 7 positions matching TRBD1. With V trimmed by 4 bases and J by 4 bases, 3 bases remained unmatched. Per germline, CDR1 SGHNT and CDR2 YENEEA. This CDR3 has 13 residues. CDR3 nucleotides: TGTGCCAGCAGCTCCTACAGGGGCACTGAAGCTTTCTTT. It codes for CASSSYRGTEAFF.

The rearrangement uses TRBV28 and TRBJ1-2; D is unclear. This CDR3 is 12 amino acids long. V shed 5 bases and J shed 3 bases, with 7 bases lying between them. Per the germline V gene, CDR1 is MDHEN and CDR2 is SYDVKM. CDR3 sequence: CASSHGDYGYTF. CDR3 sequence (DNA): TGTGCCAGCAGTCACGGAGACTATGGCTACACCTTC.

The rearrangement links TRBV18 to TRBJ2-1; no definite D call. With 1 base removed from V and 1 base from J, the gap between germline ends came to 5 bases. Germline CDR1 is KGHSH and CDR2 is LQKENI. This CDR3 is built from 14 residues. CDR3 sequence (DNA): TGTGCCAGCTCACCACGAGGTTCCTACAATGAGCAGTTCTTC. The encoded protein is CASSPRGSYNEQFF.

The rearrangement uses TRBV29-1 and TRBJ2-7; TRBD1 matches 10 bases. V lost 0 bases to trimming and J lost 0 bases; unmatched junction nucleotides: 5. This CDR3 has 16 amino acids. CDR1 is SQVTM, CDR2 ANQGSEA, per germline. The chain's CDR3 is CSVEDLRTGGSYEQYF. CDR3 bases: TGCAGCGTTGAAGATCTCAGGACAGGGGGCTCCTACGAGCAGTACTTC.

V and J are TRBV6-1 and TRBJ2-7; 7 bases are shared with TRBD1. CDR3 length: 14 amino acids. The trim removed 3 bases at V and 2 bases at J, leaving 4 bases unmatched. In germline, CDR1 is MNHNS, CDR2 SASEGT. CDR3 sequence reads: CASSEGQPPYEQYF. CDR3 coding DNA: TGTGCCAGCAGTGAGGGACAGCCCCCCTACGAGCAGTACTTC.

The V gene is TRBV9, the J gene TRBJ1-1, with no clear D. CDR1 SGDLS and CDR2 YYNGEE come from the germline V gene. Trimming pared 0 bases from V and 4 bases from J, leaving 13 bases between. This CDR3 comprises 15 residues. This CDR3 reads CASSVDGNSITEAFF. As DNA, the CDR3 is TGTGCCAGCAGCGTAGACGGAAACAGTATCACTGAAGCTTTCTTT.

This CDR3 is CASRFLGSTGELFF. Written as DNA, the CDR3 is TGTGCCAGCAGATTCCTAGGGAGCACCGGGGAGCTGTTTTTT. J is TRBJ2-2 and V is TRBV2, with TRBD2 as a possible D gene (5 bases). Trimming pared 6 bases from V and 4 bases from J, leaving 12 bases between. CDR3 length: 14 amino acids. Germline V lookup: CDR1 SNHLY, CDR2 FYNNEI.

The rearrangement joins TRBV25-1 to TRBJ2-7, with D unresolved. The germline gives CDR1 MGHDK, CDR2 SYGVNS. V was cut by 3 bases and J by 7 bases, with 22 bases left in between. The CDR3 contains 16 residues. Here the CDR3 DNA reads TGTGCCAGCAGTGATGTGGCGGTCGAAGGTAGTGGAGAGCAGTACTTC. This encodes CASSDVAVEGSGEQYF.

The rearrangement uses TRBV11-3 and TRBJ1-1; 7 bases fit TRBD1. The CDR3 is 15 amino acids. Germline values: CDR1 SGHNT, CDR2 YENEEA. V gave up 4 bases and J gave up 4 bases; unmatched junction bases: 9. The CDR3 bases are TGTGCCAGCAGCTATCGAGATACAGGGGTCACTGAAGCTTTCTTT. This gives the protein CASSYRDTGVTEAFF.

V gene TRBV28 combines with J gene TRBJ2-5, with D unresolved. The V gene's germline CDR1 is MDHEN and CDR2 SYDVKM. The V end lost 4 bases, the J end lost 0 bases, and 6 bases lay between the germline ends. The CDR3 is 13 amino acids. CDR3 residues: CASSSKNQETQYF. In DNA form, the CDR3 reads TGTGCCAGCAGTTCTAAAAACCAAGAGACCCAGTACTTC.

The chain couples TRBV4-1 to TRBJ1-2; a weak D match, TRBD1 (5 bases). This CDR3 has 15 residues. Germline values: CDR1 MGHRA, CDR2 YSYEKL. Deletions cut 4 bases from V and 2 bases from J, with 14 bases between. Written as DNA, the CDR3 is TGCGCCAGCAGCCCCTCCGGGGGTGGGAACTATGGCTACACCTTC. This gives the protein CASSPSGGGNYGYTF.

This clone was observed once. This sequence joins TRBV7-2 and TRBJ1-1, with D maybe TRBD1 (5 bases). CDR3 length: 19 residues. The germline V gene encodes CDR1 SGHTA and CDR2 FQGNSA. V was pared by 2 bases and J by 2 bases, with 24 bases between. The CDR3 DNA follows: TGTGCCAGCAGCTTATTCCGCCCCTCCCGGGGGGGACGCAACACTGAAGCTTTCTTT. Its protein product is CASSLFRPSRGGRNTEAFF. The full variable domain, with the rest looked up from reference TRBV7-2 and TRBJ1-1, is GAGVSQSPSNKVTEKGKDVELRCDPISGHTALYWYRQSLGQGLEFLIYFQGNSAPDKSGLPSDRFSAERTGGSVSTLTIQRTQQEDSAVYLCASSLFRPSRGGRNTEAFFGQGTRLTVV.

CDR3 in DNA: TGTGCCAGCAGGGAACAGGGTTCACCCCTCCACTTT. The encoded protein is CASREQGSPLHF. V and J are TRBV12-3 or TRBV12-4 and TRBJ1-6; D is possibly TRBD1 (6 bases). Deletions cut 6 bases from V and 9 bases from J, with 9 bases between. CDR3 size: 12 residues.

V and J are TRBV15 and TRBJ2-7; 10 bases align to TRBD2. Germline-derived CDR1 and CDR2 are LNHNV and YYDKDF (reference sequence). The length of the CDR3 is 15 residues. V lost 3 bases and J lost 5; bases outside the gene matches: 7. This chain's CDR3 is CATSRVSGGLDEQYF. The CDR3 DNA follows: TGTGCCACCAGCAGGGTTAGCGGGGGGCTGGACGAGCAGTACTTC.

The chain's CDR3 is CAAGQGYTGELFF. In nucleotides, the CDR3 is TGTGCCGCCGGACAGGGTTACACCGGGGAGCTGTTTTTT. The chain uses TRBV19 and TRBJ2-2; the match to TRBD1 covers 8 bases. CDR1 is LNHDA and CDR2 is SQIVND in the germline V gene (reference sequence). CDR3 size: 13 residues. J gave up 3 bases and V 11 bases, and 5 bases lay outside the gene matches.

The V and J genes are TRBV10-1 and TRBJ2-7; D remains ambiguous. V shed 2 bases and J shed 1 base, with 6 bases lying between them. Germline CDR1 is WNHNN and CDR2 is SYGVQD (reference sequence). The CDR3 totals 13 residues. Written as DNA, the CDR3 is TGCGCCAGCAGTGAGGACACGTCCTACGAGCAGTACTTC. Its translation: CASSEDTSYEQYF.